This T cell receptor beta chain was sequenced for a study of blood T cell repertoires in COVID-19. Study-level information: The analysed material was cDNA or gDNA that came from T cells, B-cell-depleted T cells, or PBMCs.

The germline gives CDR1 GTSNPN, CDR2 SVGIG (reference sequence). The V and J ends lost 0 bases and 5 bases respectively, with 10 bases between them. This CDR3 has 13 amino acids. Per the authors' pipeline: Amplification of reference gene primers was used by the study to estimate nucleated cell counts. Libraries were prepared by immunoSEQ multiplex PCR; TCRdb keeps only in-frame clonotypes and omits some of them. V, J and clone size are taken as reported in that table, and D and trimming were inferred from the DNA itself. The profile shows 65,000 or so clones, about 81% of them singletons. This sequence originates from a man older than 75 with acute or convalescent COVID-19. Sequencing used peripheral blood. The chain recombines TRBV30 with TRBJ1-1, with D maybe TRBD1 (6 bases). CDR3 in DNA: TGTGCCTGGAGTGTACAGGGTAGGACTGAAGCTTTCTTT. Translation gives CAWSVQGRTEAFF. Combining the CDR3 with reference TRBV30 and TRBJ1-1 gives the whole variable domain SQTIHQWPATLVQPVGSPLSLECTVEGTSNPNLYWYRQAAGRGLQLLFYSVGIGQISSEVPQNLSASRPQDRQFILSSKKLLLSDSGFYLCAWSVQGRTEAFFGQGTRLTVV.